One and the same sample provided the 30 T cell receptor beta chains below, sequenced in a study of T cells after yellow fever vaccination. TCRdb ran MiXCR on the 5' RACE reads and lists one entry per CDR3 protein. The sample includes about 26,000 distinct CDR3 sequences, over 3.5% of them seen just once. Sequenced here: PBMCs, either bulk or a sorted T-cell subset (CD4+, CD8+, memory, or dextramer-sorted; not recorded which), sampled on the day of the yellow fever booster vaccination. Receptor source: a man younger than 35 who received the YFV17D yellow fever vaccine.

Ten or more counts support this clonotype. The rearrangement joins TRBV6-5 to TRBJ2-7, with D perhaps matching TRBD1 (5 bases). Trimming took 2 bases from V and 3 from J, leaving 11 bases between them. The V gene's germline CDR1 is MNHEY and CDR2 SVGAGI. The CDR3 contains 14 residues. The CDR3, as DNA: TGTGCCAGCAGTTACGAGCAAAGGGGCTACGAGCAGTACTTC. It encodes CASSYEQRGYEQYF.

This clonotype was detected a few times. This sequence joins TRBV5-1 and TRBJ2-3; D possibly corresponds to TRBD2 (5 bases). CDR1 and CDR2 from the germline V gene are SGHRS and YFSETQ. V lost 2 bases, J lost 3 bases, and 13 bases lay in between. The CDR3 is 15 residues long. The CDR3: CASSLLPGGTDTQYF. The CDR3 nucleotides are TGCGCCAGCAGCTTATTGCCTGGCGGGACAGATACGCAGTATTTT.

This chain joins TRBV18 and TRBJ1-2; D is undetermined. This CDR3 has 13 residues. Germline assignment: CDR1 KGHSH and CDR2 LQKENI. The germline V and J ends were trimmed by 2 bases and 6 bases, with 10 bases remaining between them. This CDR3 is CASSPFPEDGYTF. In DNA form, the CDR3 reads TGTGCCAGCTCACCATTTCCTGAGGATGGCTACACCTTC.

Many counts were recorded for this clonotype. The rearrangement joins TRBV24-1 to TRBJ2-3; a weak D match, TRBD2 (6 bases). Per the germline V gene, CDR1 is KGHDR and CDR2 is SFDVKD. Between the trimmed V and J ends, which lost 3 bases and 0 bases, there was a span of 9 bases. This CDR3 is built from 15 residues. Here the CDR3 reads CATSDVGGSTDTQYF. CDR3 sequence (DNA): TGTGCCACCAGTGATGTGGGAGGAAGCACAGATACGCAGTATTTT.

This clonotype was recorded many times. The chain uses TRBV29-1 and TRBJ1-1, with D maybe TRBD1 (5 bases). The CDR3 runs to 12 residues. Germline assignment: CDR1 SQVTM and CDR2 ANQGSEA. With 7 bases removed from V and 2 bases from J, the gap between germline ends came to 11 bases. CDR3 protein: CSADDSNTEAFF. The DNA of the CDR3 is TGCAGCGCTGACGACAGTAACACTGAAGCTTTCTTT.

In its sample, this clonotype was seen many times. The CDR3 coding sequence is TGTGCCAGCAGCTTAAGTAACAGCCAGGGGACCCAGTACTTC. It codes for CASSLSNSQGTQYF. The genes are TRBV7-3 and TRBJ2-5, with D possibly TRBD1 on 5 matching bases. CDR1 and CDR2 (germline): SGHTA, FQGTGA. Deletions cut 1 base from V and 7 bases from J, with 13 bases between. CDR3 length: 14 amino acids. Complete variable domain (other parts from reference TRBV7-3 and TRBJ2-5): GAGVSQTPSNKVTEKGKYVELRCDPISGHTALYWYRQSLGQGPEFLIYFQGTGAADDSGLPNDRFFAVRPEGSVSTLKIQRTERGDSAVYLCASSLSNSQGTQYFGPGTRLLVL.

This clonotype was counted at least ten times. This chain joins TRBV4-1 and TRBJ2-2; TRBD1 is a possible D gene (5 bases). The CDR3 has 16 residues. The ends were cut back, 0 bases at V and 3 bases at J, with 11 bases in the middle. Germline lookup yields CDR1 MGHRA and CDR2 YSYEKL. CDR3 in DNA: TGCGCCAGCAGCCAAGATGGGCAGGGCTACACCGGGGAGCTGTTTTTT. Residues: CASSQDGQGYTGELFF.

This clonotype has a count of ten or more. In nucleotides, the CDR3 is TGTGCCACCAGTGAGAACAGGGGGGAGACCCAGTACTTC. It encodes CATSENRGETQYF. V is TRBV24-1 and J is TRBJ2-5; TRBD1 agrees at 8 bases. The CDR3 runs to 13 residues. V lost 4 bases and J lost 5; bases outside the gene matches: 2. Germline CDR1 reads KGHDR; CDR2 reads SFDVKD.

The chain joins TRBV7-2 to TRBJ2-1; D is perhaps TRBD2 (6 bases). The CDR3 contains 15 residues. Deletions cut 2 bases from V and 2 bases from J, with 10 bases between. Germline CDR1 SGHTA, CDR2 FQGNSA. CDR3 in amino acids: CASSLTGETYNEQFF. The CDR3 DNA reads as TGTGCCAGCAGCTTAACGGGGGAAACCTACAATGAGCAGTTCTTC.

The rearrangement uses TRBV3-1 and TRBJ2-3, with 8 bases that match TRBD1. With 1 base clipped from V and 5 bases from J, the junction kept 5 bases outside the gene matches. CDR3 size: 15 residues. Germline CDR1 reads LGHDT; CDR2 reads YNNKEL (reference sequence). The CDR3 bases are TGTGCCAGCAGCCAAGGCGTGGACAGGGAAGATACGCAGTATTTT. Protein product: CASSQGVDREDTQYF.

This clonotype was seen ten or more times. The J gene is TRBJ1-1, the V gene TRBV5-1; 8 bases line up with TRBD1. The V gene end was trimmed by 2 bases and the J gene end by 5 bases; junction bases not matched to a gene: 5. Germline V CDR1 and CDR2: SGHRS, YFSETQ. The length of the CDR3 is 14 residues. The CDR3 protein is CASSFMTGATEAFF. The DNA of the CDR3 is TGCGCCAGCAGCTTTATGACAGGGGCTACTGAAGCTTTCTTT.

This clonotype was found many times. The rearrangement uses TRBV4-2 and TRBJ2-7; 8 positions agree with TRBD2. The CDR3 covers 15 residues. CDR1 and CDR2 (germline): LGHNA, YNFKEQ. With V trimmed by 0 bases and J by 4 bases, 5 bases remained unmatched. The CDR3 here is CASSQDWRGVYEQYF. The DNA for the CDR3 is TGTGCCAGCAGCCAAGATTGGCGGGGGGTATACGAGCAGTACTTC.

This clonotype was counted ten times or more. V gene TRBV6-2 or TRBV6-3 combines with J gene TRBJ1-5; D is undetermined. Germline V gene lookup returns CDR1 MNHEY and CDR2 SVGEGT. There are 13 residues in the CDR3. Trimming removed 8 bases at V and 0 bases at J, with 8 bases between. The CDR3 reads CASATASNQPQHF. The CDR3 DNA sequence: TGTGCCAGCGCAACGGCTAGCAATCAGCCCCAGCATTTT.

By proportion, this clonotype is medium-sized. In nucleotides, the CDR3 is TGTGCCAGCAGCCAAGGGACTAGCGGGAGCTCCTACGAGCAGTACTTC. Translating it yields CASSQGTSGSSYEQYF. This chain uses TRBV7-2 with TRBJ2-7, with 14 bases that match TRBD2. The CDR3 has 16 residues. V lost 5 bases and J lost 0; bases outside the gene matches: 3. In germline, CDR1 is SGHTA, CDR2 FQGNSA.

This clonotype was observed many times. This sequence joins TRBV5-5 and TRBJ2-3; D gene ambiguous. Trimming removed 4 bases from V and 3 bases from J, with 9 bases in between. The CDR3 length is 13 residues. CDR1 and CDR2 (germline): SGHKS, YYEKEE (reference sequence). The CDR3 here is CASSPNPTDTQYF. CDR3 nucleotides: TGTGCCAGCAGCCCCAACCCGACAGATACGCAGTATTTT.

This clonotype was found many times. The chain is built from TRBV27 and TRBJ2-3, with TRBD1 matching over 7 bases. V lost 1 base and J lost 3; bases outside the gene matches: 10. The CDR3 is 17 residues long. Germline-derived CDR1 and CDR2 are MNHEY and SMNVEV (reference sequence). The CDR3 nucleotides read TGTGCCAGCAGTTTATTGTGTTTGACAGGGTGGACAGATACGCAGTATTTT. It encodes CASSLLCLTGWTDTQYF.

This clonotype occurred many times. The CDR3 DNA reads as TGCGCCAGCAGCTCCCCCGCAGTGATCGGACTACAAGAGACCCAGTACTTC. It specifies CASSSPAVIGLQETQYF. This chain joins TRBV5-1 and TRBJ2-5; D perhaps matches TRBD2 (6 bases). Germline V gives CDR1 SGHRS, CDR2 YFSETQ. V was pared by 3 bases and J by 2 bases, with 20 bases between. The CDR3 extends over 17 amino acids. The complete variable domain, with remaining parts taken from reference TRBV5-1 and TRBJ2-5, reads KAGVTQTPRYLIKTRGQQVTLSCSPISGHRSVSWYQQTPGQGLQFLFEYFSETQRNKGNFPGRFSGRQFSNSRSEMNVSTLELGDSALYLCASSSPAVIGLQETQYFGPGTRLLVL.

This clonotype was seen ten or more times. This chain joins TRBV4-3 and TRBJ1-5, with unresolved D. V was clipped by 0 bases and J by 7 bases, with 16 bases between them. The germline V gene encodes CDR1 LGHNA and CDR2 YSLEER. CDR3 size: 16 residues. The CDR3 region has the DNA TGCGCCAGCAGCCAAGATCTTCCAGGCTATGGCCAGCCCCAGCATTTT. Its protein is CASSQDLPGYGQPQHF.

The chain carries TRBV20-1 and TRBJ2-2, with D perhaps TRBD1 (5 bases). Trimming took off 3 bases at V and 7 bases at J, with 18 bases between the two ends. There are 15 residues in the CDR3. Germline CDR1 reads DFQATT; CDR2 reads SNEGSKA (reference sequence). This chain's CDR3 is CSASLVREGIGELFF. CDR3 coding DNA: TGCAGTGCTAGTCTAGTCAGGGAAGGAATCGGGGAGCTGTTTTTT.

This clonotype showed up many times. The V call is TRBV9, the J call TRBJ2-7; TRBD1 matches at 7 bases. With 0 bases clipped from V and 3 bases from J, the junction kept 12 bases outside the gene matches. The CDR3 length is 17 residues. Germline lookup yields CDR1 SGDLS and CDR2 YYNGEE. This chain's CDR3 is CASSVASTVTGNYEQYF. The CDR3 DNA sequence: TGTGCCAGCAGCGTAGCTTCCACTGTGACAGGGAACTACGAGCAGTACTTC.

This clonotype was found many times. DNA for the CDR3: TGCAGCGTAGCCCAAGGGTTCACTGAAGCTTTCTTT. Translation: CSVAQGFTEAFF. The genes are TRBV29-1 and TRBJ1-1; no clear D gene. There are 12 residues in the CDR3. Trimming stripped 6 bases from V and 4 bases from J, with 12 bases between. From germline, CDR1 is SQVTM and CDR2 ANQGSEA. The whole variable domain, remainder taken from reference TRBV29-1 and TRBJ1-1, is SAVISQKPSRDICQRGTSLTIQCQVDSQVTMMFWYRQQPGQSLTLIATANQGSEATYESGFVIDKFPISRPNLTFSTLTVSNMSPEDSSIYLCSVAQGFTEAFFGQGTRLTVV.

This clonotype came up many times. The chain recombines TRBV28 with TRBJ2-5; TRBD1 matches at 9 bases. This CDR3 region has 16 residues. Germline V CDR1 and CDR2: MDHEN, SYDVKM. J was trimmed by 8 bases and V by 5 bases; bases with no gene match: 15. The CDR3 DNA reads TGTGCCAGCAGTCCTGGGACAGGGAGGTACGGGGCCACCCAGTACTTC. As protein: CASSPGTGRYGATQYF.

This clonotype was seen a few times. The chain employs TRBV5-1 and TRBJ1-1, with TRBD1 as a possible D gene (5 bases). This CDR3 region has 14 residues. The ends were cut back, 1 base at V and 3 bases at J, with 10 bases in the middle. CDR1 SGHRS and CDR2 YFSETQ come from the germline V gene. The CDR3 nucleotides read TGCGCCAGCAGCTTGTTAGGGGTCGACACTGAAGCTTTCTTT. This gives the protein CASSLLGVDTEAFF.

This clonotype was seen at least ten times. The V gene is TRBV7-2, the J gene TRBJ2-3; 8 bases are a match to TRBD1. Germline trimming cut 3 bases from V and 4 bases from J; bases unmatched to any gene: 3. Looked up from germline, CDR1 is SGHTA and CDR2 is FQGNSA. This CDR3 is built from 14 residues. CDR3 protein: CASSLDRVADTQYF. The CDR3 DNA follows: TGTGCCAGCAGCTTGGACAGGGTCGCAGATACGCAGTATTTT.

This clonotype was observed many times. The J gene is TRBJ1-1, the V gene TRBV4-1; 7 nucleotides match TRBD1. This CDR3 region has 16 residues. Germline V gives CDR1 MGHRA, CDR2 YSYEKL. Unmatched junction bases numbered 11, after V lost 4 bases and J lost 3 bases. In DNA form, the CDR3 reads TGCGCCAGCAGCCCAATCCCCAGGGGGAAGTACACTGAAGCTTTCTTT. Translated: CASSPIPRGKYTEAFF.

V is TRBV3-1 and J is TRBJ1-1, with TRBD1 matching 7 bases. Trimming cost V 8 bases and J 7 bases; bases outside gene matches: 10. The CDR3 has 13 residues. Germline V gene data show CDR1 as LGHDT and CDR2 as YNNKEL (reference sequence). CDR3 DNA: TGTGCCAGCGGACAGGCGGACCGTGGTGAAGCTTTCTTT. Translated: CASGQADRGEAFF.

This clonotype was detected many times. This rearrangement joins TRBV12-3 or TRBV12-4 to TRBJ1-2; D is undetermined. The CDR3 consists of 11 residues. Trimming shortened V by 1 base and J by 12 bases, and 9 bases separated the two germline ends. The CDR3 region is CASSLGGLHTF. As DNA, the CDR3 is TGTGCCAGCAGTTTAGGAGGGCTTCACACCTTC.

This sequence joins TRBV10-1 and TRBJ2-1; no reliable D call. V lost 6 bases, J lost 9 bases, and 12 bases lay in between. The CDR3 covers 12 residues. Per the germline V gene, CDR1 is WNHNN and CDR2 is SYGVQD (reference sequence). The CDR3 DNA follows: TGCGCCAGCAGCGTCCCCGGACCTGAGCAGTTCTTC. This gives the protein CASSVPGPEQFF.

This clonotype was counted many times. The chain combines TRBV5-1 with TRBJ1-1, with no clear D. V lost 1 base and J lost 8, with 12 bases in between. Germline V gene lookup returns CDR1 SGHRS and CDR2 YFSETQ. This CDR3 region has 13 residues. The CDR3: CASSLSAPNEAFF. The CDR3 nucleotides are TGCGCCAGCAGCTTGTCGGCTCCCAACGAAGCTTTCTTT.

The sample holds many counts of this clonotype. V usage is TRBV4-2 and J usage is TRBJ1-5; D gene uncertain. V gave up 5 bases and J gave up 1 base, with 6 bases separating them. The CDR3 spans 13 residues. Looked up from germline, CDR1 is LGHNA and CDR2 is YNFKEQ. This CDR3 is CASSRASNQPQHF. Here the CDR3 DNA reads TGTGCCAGCAGCAGGGCGAGCAATCAGCCCCAGCATTTT.